This passage covers 29 T cell receptor beta chains from one sample sequenced in a study of vaccination and CD4 T cells after COVID-19. Treatment noted: approximately nine-day PBMC culture with coronavirus spike peptide pools or control peptides (ViraFEST assay). The study sequenced cultured CD4+ T cell DNA using the Oncomine TCR Beta short-read assay. TCRdb re-called the PCR reads with MiXCR, one entry per CDR3 protein. The table lists more than 20,000 distinct CDR3 sequences, under 55% of them singletons. For these TCRs, the target antigens are not known. The specimen sequenced was CD4+ T cells from blood, cultured in vitro. All receptors come from a human donor who had recovered from COVID-19.

The chain uses TRBV28 and TRBJ1-1; possible D gene TRBD1, 5 bases. V gave up 7 bases and J gave up 4 bases, with 13 bases separating them. Germline CDR1 is MDHEN and CDR2 is SYDVKM. The CDR3 is 13 residues long. The CDR3 DNA reads as TGTGCCAGCACGCTCGTGGGGGGCACTGAAGCTTTCTTT. Translating gives CASTLVGGTEAFF. The full variable domain, completed using reference TRBV28 and TRBJ1-1, is DVKVTQSSRYLVKRTGEKVFLECVQDMDHENMFWYRQDPGLGLRLIYFSYDVKMKEKGDIPEGYSVSREKKERFSLILESASTNQTSMYLCASTLVGGTEAFFGQGTRLTVV.

This clonotype occurred a few times. V usage is TRBV15 and J usage is TRBJ2-7, with 14 nucleotides matching TRBD2. The CDR3 extends over 18 amino acids. V dropped 3 bases and J dropped 2; count of bases not matched to a gene: 9. Germline values: CDR1 LNHNV, CDR2 YYDKDF (reference sequence). The CDR3 here is CATSRTPGLAGAAYEQYF. CDR3 DNA: TGTGCCACCAGCAGGACACCGGGACTAGCGGGGGCGGCCTACGAGCAGTACTTC.

This chain connects TRBV29-1 to TRBJ1-2, with a tentative D call TRBD1 (5 bases). Per germline, CDR1 SQVTM and CDR2 ANQGSEA. V was trimmed by 4 bases and J by 3 bases, leaving 12 bases between them. This CDR3 is 13 amino acids long. CDR3 in DNA: TGCAGCGTTGCTTCAGGGCTTGACTATGGCTACACCTTC. Translating gives CSVASGLDYGYTF.

J is TRBJ2-1 and V is TRBV18; 10 nucleotides line up with TRBD2. The germline V gene encodes CDR1 KGHSH and CDR2 LQKENI. V lost 6 bases, J lost 6 bases, and 8 bases stayed unmatched. The CDR3 runs 15 residues. The CDR3 reads CASSRSGGAGNEQFF. CDR3 DNA: TGTGCCAGCTCCCGAAGCGGGGGGGCCGGCAATGAGCAGTTCTTC.

This clonotype was counted only a few times. This chain uses TRBV6-1 with TRBJ2-3; D is ambiguous. Germline values: CDR1 MNHNS, CDR2 SASEGT. The length of the CDR3 is 14 residues. The V and J ends lost 6 bases and 0 bases respectively, with 10 bases between them. As DNA, the CDR3 is TGTGCCAGCAGGGAACAGTGGAGCACAGATACGCAGTATTTT. Its translation is CASREQWSTDTQYF.

This clonotype was seen only a few times. The chain joins TRBV7-9 to TRBJ2-7, with TRBD2 as a possible D gene (6 bases). Trimming shortened V by 4 bases and J by 2 bases, and 12 bases separated the two germline ends. CDR3 length: 14 amino acids. CDR1 and CDR2 (germline): SEHNR, FQNEAQ (reference sequence). The CDR3, as DNA: TGTGCCAGCAGCTGGAGGGGCGGGACCTACGAGCAGTACTTC. Protein product: CASSWRGGTYEQYF.

This clonotype was seen just once. This chain connects TRBV28 to TRBJ2-7; 8 nucleotides align to TRBD2. The germline CDR1 and CDR2 sequences are MDHEN and SYDVKM. The trim removed 4 bases at V and 5 bases at J, leaving 7 bases unmatched. The CDR3 loop spans 14 amino acids. This chain's CDR3 is CASSSSAGADEQYF. CDR3 nucleotide sequence: TGTGCCAGCAGTTCCTCAGCGGGAGCTGACGAGCAGTACTTC. The complete variable domain, with remaining parts taken from reference TRBV28 and TRBJ2-7, reads DVKVTQSSRYLVKRTGEKVFLECVQDMDHENMFWYRQDPGLGLRLIYFSYDVKMKEKGDIPEGYSVSREKKERFSLILESASTNQTSMYLCASSSSAGADEQYFGPGTRLTVT.

This clonotype has only a few counts. This sequence joins TRBV7-2 and TRBJ2-7; no reliable D call. Germline-derived CDR1 and CDR2 are SGHTA and FQGNSA. The V gene lost 5 bases and the J gene lost 7 bases, with 15 bases spanning the gap. CDR3 length: 13 amino acids. CDR3 DNA: TGTGCCAGCAGCCTCGGGCCATCTGGGGAGCAGTACTTC. Translation gives CASSLGPSGEQYF. Complete variable domain (other parts from reference TRBV7-2 and TRBJ2-7): GAGVSQSPSNKVTEKGKDVELRCDPISGHTALYWYRQSLGQGLEFLIYFQGNSAPDKSGLPSDRFSAERTGGSVSTLTIQRTQQEDSAVYLCASSLGPSGEQYFGPGTRLTVT.

V usage is TRBV6-1 and J usage is TRBJ2-3; D assignment may be TRBD1 or TRBD2 (5 bases each). The CDR3 is 13 residues long. V lost 3 bases and J 6 bases, leaving 10 bases between the germline ends. CDR1 is MNHNS, CDR2 SASEGT, per germline. CDR3 region: CASSERGRDTQYF. Written as DNA, the CDR3 is TGTGCCAGCAGTGAGAGGGGAAGGGATACGCAGTATTTT.

J is TRBJ2-7 and V is TRBV27; 7 bases are a match to TRBD2. There are 15 residues in the CDR3. Germline CDR1 reads MNHEY; CDR2 reads SMNVEV (reference sequence). Trimming removed 1 base from V and 1 base from J; junction bases left unmatched: 4. CDR3 loop: CASSLFWGGSYEQYF. The CDR3 nucleotides are TGTGCCAGCAGTTTATTCTGGGGGGGTTCCTACGAGCAGTACTTC.

The CDR3 DNA reads as TGTGCCAGCAGGGTAACAGGGGGCGCCACCGGGGAGCTGTTTTTT. Its protein is CASRVTGGATGELFF. The chain carries TRBV2 and TRBJ2-2; 9 bases agree with TRBD1. CDR1 is SNHLY and CDR2 is FYNNEI in the germline V gene. There are 15 residues in the CDR3. J gave up 4 bases and V 6 bases, and 6 bases lay outside the gene matches.

This clonotype was counted a single time. This sequence joins TRBV12-3 or TRBV12-4 and TRBJ1-3, with a weak D call TRBD1 (5 bases). The CDR3 loop spans 13 amino acids. Trimming cost V 6 bases and J 4 bases, with 10 bases left between them. This CDR3 is CASSPGVGNTIYF. CDR3 DNA: TGTGCCAGCAGCCCGGGGGTGGGAAACACCATATATTTT.

The count of this clonotype is one. The rearrangement joins TRBV10-3 to TRBJ2-2, with 8 bases matching TRBD2. Germline V CDR1 and CDR2: ENHRY, SYGVKD. This CDR3 comprises 15 residues. The junction had 4 bases not matched to a gene; V was cut back by 0 bases and J by 7 bases. CDR3 DNA: TGTGCCATCAGTGAGTCTAGCGGGGTTGGCGGGGAGCTGTTTTTT. Amino acid sequence: CAISESSGVGGELFF.

The gene calls are TRBV5-1 and TRBJ1-5, with 9 bases fitting TRBD1. Germline loops: CDR1 SGHRS, CDR2 YFSETQ. The CDR3 contains 15 residues. The V segment lost 4 bases and the J segment 6 bases; nucleotides outside the gene matches: 8. This CDR3 reads CASSHTGGASQPQHF. The CDR3 DNA follows: TGCGCCAGCAGCCACACAGGGGGCGCTTCTCAGCCCCAGCATTTT.

The chain links TRBV28 to TRBJ2-3; 9 bases align to TRBD2. The CDR3 is 17 residues long. From germline, CDR1 is MDHEN and CDR2 SYDVKM. The junction had 11 bases not matched to a gene; V was cut back by 0 bases and J by 7 bases. The CDR3 sequence is CASSLWFGRGGLNTQYF. The DNA of the CDR3 is TGTGCCAGCAGTTTATGGTTTGGGCGGGGGGGTTTGAATACGCAGTATTTT.

CDR3 DNA: TGCAGTGCTAGAGATCCCCAGGGGCACACTGAAGCTTTCTTT. Translating it yields CSARDPQGHTEAFF. V gene TRBV20-1 combines with J gene TRBJ1-1, with a weak D call TRBD1 (6 bases). The CDR3 contains 14 residues. Trimming removed 0 bases at V and 3 bases at J, with 11 bases between. The germline V gene has CDR1 DFQATT and CDR2 SNEGSKA (reference sequence).

A few counts support this clonotype. This chain connects TRBV7-3 to TRBJ2-3; D is possibly TRBD2 (5 bases). Germline CDR1 is SGHTA and CDR2 is FQGTGA. Trimming cost V 2 bases and J 2 bases, with 14 bases left between them. The CDR3 runs 16 residues. The CDR3 reads CASSLGAGRSTDTQYF. CDR3 coding DNA: TGTGCCAGCAGCTTAGGTGCGGGCAGGTCCACAGATACGCAGTATTTT.

The V call is TRBV27, the J call TRBJ2-7; TRBD1 matches at 7 bases. V dropped 3 bases and J dropped 4; count of bases not matched to a gene: 9. CDR1 is MNHEY, CDR2 SMNVEV, per germline (reference sequence). The CDR3 covers 15 residues. The CDR3 region is CASSFLRQGIYEQYF. The CDR3 region has the DNA TGTGCCAGCAGTTTCTTGAGACAGGGAATATACGAGCAGTACTTC.

This clonotype turned up a few times. The CDR3 sequence is CASSPLGDTEAFF. The CDR3 nucleotides are TGTGCCAGTAGTCCGTTAGGGGACACTGAAGCTTTCTTT. The rearrangement joins TRBV19 to TRBJ1-1; weak D call: TRBD1 (5 bases). The CDR3 has 13 amino acids. Germline CDR1 is LNHDA and CDR2 is SQIVND (reference sequence). Trimming took 5 bases from V and 3 from J, leaving 10 bases between them.

This clonotype was recorded a few times. The genes are TRBV20-1 and TRBJ2-7; a weak D match, TRBD2 (6 bases). The CDR3 is made up of 15 amino acids. Germline values: CDR1 DFQATT, CDR2 SNEGSKA (reference sequence). V lost 3 bases and J 0 bases, leaving 15 bases between the germline ends. Here the CDR3 DNA reads TGCAGTGCTAGGGCGGCGGGATGGAGCTCCTACGAGCAGTACTTC. The encoded protein is CSARAAGWSSYEQYF.

The sample holds a few counts of this clonotype. The J gene is TRBJ2-1, the V gene TRBV10-3; D may be TRBD1 or TRBD2 (5 bases each). The CDR3 is made up of 15 amino acids. Trimming pared 6 bases from V and 6 bases from J, leaving 18 bases between. CDR1 and CDR2 from the germline V gene are ENHRY and SYGVKD. The CDR3 DNA reads as TGTGCCATCAGCCCCCGGGGCAGGAGTCCCAATGAGCAGTTCTTC. It is translated as CAISPRGRSPNEQFF.

The genes are TRBV28 and TRBJ1-6; the match to TRBD1 covers 7 bases. Per germline, CDR1 MDHEN and CDR2 SYDVKM. Trimming cost V 9 bases and J 9 bases; bases outside gene matches: 11. This CDR3 contains 14 residues. The CDR3 DNA sequence: TGTGCCAGTCTCCAGCGAGAGGGGGCTTCACCCCTCCACTTT. Encoded protein: CASLQREGASPLHF. Combining the CDR3 with reference TRBV28 and TRBJ1-6 gives the whole variable domain DVKVTQSSRYLVKRTGEKVFLECVQDMDHENMFWYRQDPGLGLRLIYFSYDVKMKEKGDIPEGYSVSREKKERFSLILESASTNQTSMYLCASLQREGASPLHFGNGTRLTVT.

The table lists this clonotype with a few counts. This rearrangement joins TRBV11-2 to TRBJ1-2; TRBD1 agrees at 9 bases. The CDR3 loop spans 14 amino acids. Germline V CDR1 and CDR2: SGHAT, FQNNGV. V gave up 5 bases and J gave up 6 bases; unmatched junction bases: 7. The CDR3 region is CASSPTGQGDGYTF. The CDR3 DNA is TGTGCCAGCAGCCCGACGGGACAGGGCGATGGCTACACCTTC.

The V gene is TRBV24-1, the J gene TRBJ1-5; no definite D call. With 5 bases removed from V and 4 bases from J, the gap between germline ends came to 20 bases. The CDR3 totals 17 residues. Germline CDR1 is KGHDR and CDR2 is SFDVKD. The CDR3 here is CATSVSDRTPANQPQHF. CDR3 DNA sequence: TGTGCCACCAGTGTCTCTGACCGAACTCCGGCAAATCAGCCCCAGCATTTT.

V usage is TRBV20-1 and J usage is TRBJ2-1; D may match TRBD1 or TRBD2 (5 bases each). Germline CDR1 is DFQATT and CDR2 is SNEGSKA (reference sequence). This CDR3 contains 16 residues. Trimming took off 6 bases at V and 8 bases at J, with 26 bases between the two ends. For the CDR3, the DNA is TGCAGTGCCCAAATGCCCGAGGTGGGGGTTGTATATGAGCAGTTCTTC. Protein product: CSAQMPEVGVVYEQFF.

The chain recombines TRBV28 with TRBJ2-2; D is ambiguous. Germline V gene data show CDR1 as MDHEN and CDR2 as SYDVKM. Trimming removed 1 base at V and 7 bases at J, with 7 bases between. The CDR3 has 13 amino acids. The CDR3 coding sequence is TGTGCCAGCAGTTTATACATCCACGGGGAGCTGTTTTTT. Translating gives CASSLYIHGELFF.

The rearrangement joins TRBV6-1 to TRBJ2-3; TRBD2 aligns across 8 bases. Germline V gene lookup returns CDR1 MNHNS and CDR2 SASEGT. The CDR3 has 16 residues. V trimming: 1 base; J trimming: 4 bases; junction bases outside the gene matches: 7. Written as DNA, the CDR3 is TGTGCCAGCAGTGAAGTTCGGGGGGGCCTAGCAGATACGCAGTATTTT. It translates to CASSEVRGGLADTQYF.

In its sample, this clonotype was seen a few times. The chain has TRBV7-9 and TRBJ1-5; 11 bases are a match to TRBD1. Germline values: CDR1 SEHNR, CDR2 FQNEAQ (reference sequence). The CDR3 is 14 residues long. V lost 5 bases to trimming and J lost 6 bases; unmatched junction nucleotides: 3. The CDR3 nucleotides are TGTGCCAGCAGCCGGACAGGGGGCGGTCAGCCCCAGCATTTT. It encodes CASSRTGGGQPQHF.

The V gene is TRBV7-2, the J gene TRBJ2-3; D remains ambiguous. The CDR3 has 13 residues. CDR1 and CDR2 (germline): SGHTA, FQGNSA. V dropped 0 bases and J dropped 4 bases, with 5 bases sitting between them. CDR3 protein: CASSLAPPDTQYF. In DNA, the CDR3 is TGTGCCAGCAGCTTAGCCCCCCCAGATACGCAGTATTTT.